A selection of T cell receptor beta chains follows, all from one sample in a study of regulatory T cells in long-lasting Graves disease. TCRdb called the multiplex PCR reads again in MiXCR, with one record for every CDR3 protein. The table shows almost 450,000 distinct CDR3 sequences, with less than 20% occurring only once. Another study also made use of these data, one on T cells in Graves' hyperthyroidism and ophthalmopathy.

The sequenced sample was peripheral blood mononuclear cells (PBMCs), obtained at new diagnosis, from a patient treated with antithyroid drugs. These receptors all stem from a woman aged 25-40 years with Graves disease. CDR3s include the opening cysteine and the closing phenylalanine or tryptophan. A D gene is named only where the DNA matches it firmly. Size is stated for part of the rows, as once, few or many counts, or as a class when the clone is expanded.

d_gene: NA
v_gene: TRBV6-2/TRBV6-3
abundance: few
j_gene: TRBJ2-7
CDR3nt: TGTGCCAGCAAACTAGGGACCCGGGACTCAGGCGAGCAGTACTTC
CDR3aa: CASKLGTRDSGEQYF

d_gene: NA
v_gene: TRBV7-9
abundance: few
j_gene: TRBJ2-2
CDR3nt: TGTGCCGGAAATATGAAGGGGCCCACCGGGGAGCTGTTTTTT
CDR3aa: CAGNMKGPTGELFF

d_gene: NA
v_gene: TRBV29-1
abundance: NA
j_gene: TRBJ1-2
CDR3nt: TGCAGCGTTGAAGACCAAAGGCAGGGTGGTGGTGGCTACACCTTC
CDR3aa: CSVEDQRQGGGGYTF

d_gene: NA
v_gene: TRBV18
abundance: NA
j_gene: TRBJ1-1
CDR3nt: TGTGCCAGCTCACTGATGGGCACTGAAGCTTTCTTT
CDR3aa: CASSLMGTEAFF

d_gene: NA
v_gene: TRBV20-1
abundance: NA
j_gene: TRBJ1-4
CDR3nt: TGCAGTGCTAGAGATCCCCACGGCGCAACTAATGAAAAACTGTTTTTT
CDR3aa: CSARDPHGATNEKLFF

d_gene: NA
v_gene: TRBV12-3/TRBV12-4
abundance: many
j_gene: TRBJ1-1
CDR3nt: TGTGCCAGCAGTCGGAAGACAGGCTGGGAAGGAACTGAAGCTTTCTTT
CDR3aa: CASSRKTGWEGTEAFF

d_gene: TRBD1
v_gene: TRBV20-1
abundance: many
j_gene: TRBJ2-5
CDR3nt: TGCAGTGCTATTCGGACAGGTGGCACCCAGTACTTC
CDR3aa: CSAIRTGGTQYF

d_gene: TRBD1
v_gene: TRBV28
abundance: NA
j_gene: TRBJ1-5
CDR3nt: TGTGCCAGCAGTTTTCGACGGGACAGAGGTCAGCCCCAGCATTTT
CDR3aa: CASSFRRDRGQPQHF

d_gene: TRBD1
v_gene: TRBV28
abundance: many
j_gene: TRBJ2-7
CDR3nt: TGTGCCAGCAGCCAGACAGGGTACGAGCAGTACTTC
CDR3aa: CASSQTGYEQYF

d_gene: TRBD1
v_gene: TRBV28
abundance: NA
j_gene: TRBJ2-7
CDR3nt: TGTGCCAGCAAAGGGACAGCCTACGAGCAGTACTTC
CDR3aa: CASKGTAYEQYF

d_gene: TRBD1
v_gene: TRBV4-1
abundance: few
j_gene: TRBJ2-7
CDR3nt: TGCGCCAGCAGCCCCCGCGGGACAGGGGGCCTGGAGCAGTACTTC
CDR3aa: CASSPRGTGGLEQYF

d_gene: NA
v_gene: TRBV6-1
abundance: few
j_gene: TRBJ1-2
CDR3nt: TGTGCCAGCTCATCGACGGAGTTCCCCCTCTATGGCTACACCTTC
CDR3aa: CASSSTEFPLYGYTF

d_gene: NA
v_gene: TRBV20-1
abundance: few
j_gene: TRBJ2-4
CDR3nt: TGCAGTGCTAGTGGGACGGATTTAGCCAAAAACATTCAGTACTTC
CDR3aa: CSASGTDLAKNIQYF

d_gene: TRBD1
v_gene: TRBV28
abundance: NA
j_gene: TRBJ2-1
CDR3nt: TGTGCCGGCACCGGGACAGGGGGGTTTAATGAGCAGTTCTTC
CDR3aa: CAGTGTGGFNEQFF

d_gene: NA
v_gene: TRBV6-5
abundance: many
j_gene: TRBJ1-1
CDR3nt: TGTGCCAGCAGTTACGCCGACAGCTTGAACACTGAAGCTTTCTTT
CDR3aa: CASSYADSLNTEAFF

d_gene: NA
v_gene: TRBV20-1
abundance: many
j_gene: TRBJ1-1
CDR3nt: TGCAGTGCTAGAGATTACGAATTACAGGGTATGTGGACTGAAGCTTTCTTT
CDR3aa: CSARDYELQGMWTEAFF

d_gene: NA
v_gene: TRBV6-2/TRBV6-3
abundance: few
j_gene: TRBJ1-4
CDR3nt: TGTGCCAGCAGTGAAAGACAGCTACAGAATGAAAAACTGTTTTTT
CDR3aa: CASSERQLQNEKLFF

d_gene: NA
v_gene: TRBV27
abundance: NA
j_gene: TRBJ2-7
CDR3nt: TGTGCCAGCAGTTTAAAGTTAGACTACGAGCAGTACTTC
CDR3aa: CASSLKLDYEQYF

d_gene: NA
v_gene: TRBV30
abundance: many
j_gene: TRBJ1-2
CDR3nt: TGTGCCAGCTCGGGGGACAACTATGGCTACACCTTC
CDR3aa: CASSGDNYGYTF

d_gene: TRBD1
v_gene: TRBV5-1
abundance: NA
j_gene: TRBJ2-1
CDR3nt: TGCGCCAGCAGCAGTGACAGGGTGATCCACGAGCAGTTCTTC
CDR3aa: CASSSDRVIHEQFF

d_gene: NA
v_gene: TRBV6-1
abundance: many
j_gene: TRBJ1-5
CDR3nt: TGTGCCAGCAGTGCAGCCCCACGGCAGCCCCAGCATTTT
CDR3aa: CASSAAPRQPQHF

d_gene: NA
v_gene: TRBV11-2
abundance: many
j_gene: TRBJ1-2
CDR3nt: TGTGCCAGCAGCTTAGAACAGGGCTATGGCTACACCTTC
CDR3aa: CASSLEQGYGYTF

d_gene: TRBD2
v_gene: TRBV12-3/TRBV12-4
abundance: many
j_gene: TRBJ2-3
CDR3nt: TGTGCCAGCAGAGTACTAGCGGGCACAGATACGCAGTATTTT
CDR3aa: CASRVLAGTDTQYF

d_gene: TRBD1
v_gene: TRBV20-1
abundance: many
j_gene: TRBJ2-1
CDR3nt: TGCAGTGCTACCTCGCAGGGGGCTTCGAATGAGCAGTTCTTC
CDR3aa: CSATSQGASNEQFF

d_gene: NA
v_gene: TRBV18
abundance: many
j_gene: TRBJ1-3
CDR3nt: TGTGCCAGCAGTCGCAGCTCTGGAAACACCATATATTTT
CDR3aa: CASSRSSGNTIYF